This T cell receptor beta chain was recovered during a study of shared clonotypes between healthy human individuals (dated by TCRdb to the early 2020s). Regarding the study in general: A few men and two women, aged 18 to 49 years, made up the cohort. For each donor, CD4 naive and CD4 memory were each given three plates, CD8 naive was given two plates, and CD8 memory was given one plate. To estimate repertoire size and how much clonotype sharing occurs between individuals, the study deeply sequenced the blood TCR repertoires of five healthy adults. To increase sequencing depth and limit assay-specific biases, TCR repertoire library preparation and sequencing were carried out by different laboratories using diverse techniques. Between about 0.9 and 9 billion PBMCs per donor were obtained by leukapheresis. Broader findings and caveats from the paper: Pairwise subsampling indicated that sequencing depth was expected to affect the degree of clonotype sharing among donors. Only blood was sampled, and tissue TCR repertoires likely differ from those in blood. Compared with non-shared clonotypes, clonotypes shared by all four sorted-subset donors had higher generation probabilities. Naive subsets generally had larger estimated clonotype richness than memory subsets did. The genetic and exposure-history diversity represented was limited by the small number of donors. Even with the large sequencing depth, rarefaction of the sorted-subset datasets indicated that sequencing was incomplete. About 5% of naive CD4, 3.5% of naive CD8, about 2.5% of memory CD4, and more than 0.35% of memory CD8 clonotypes were shared across a few donors.

The donors were healthy, HIV-negative adults with no recently reported acute infections or vaccinations. Every donor was a Caucasian adult living in Nashville, Tennessee, USA. Magnetic negative selection was used to enrich CD4+ T cells, after which naive cells were positively selected on CD45RA and the negative fraction became the memory subset. Blood was obtained by leukapheresis, after which PBMCs were separated by Ficoll-Histopaque density gradient centrifugation and cryopreserved in liquid nitrogen vapor phase. Analytical flow cytometry was used to check the purity and quantity of each magnetically sorted T cell population. From each sorted fraction, genomic DNA was isolated and quantified by UV absorbance on a Nanodrop 2000c. Using the deep immunoSEQ assay, TCR CDR3 regions were amplified from genomic DNA by multiplex PCR. Genomic DNA extracted from each cell subset was distributed evenly over all wells of several immunoSEQ 96-well plates, and each plate served as one replicate. Each replicate PCR for sorted subsets received approximately 220 ng genomic DNA, equal to tens of thousands of T cell genomes. Purified libraries were quantified with a Qubit 3.0 fluorometer, sized on a Bioanalyzer 2100, and re-quantified with the KAPA Library Quantification kit. Each immunoSEQ 96-well plate was sequenced on its own single-read 150-cycle Illumina NextSeq 550 flow cell. As for how the authors treated the data: Because only junctional sequences without quality scores were contained in the immunoSEQ output, filtering matching that applied to full-length reads could not be performed. To assign V/J genes and CDR3, sequences were annotated using PyIR, a Python wrapper for IgBLAST v1.9, with IMGT germline references. Any read was removed if the V/J assignment was weak (E-value above 1e-6), the CDR3 was missing, or the read contained stop codons, out-of-frame junctions, or ambiguous translated residues. V3J clonotypes were defined as sequences sharing an identical inferred V gene, J gene, and CDR3 amino acid sequence. The percentage overlap between two repertoires was calculated by dividing the number of shared unique clonotypes by the size of the smaller repertoire. RTK rarefaction, the Chao1 estimator, and Recon v2.1 estimates of unobserved clonotypes were used to assess repertoire richness. Generation probabilities for all TCRbeta clonotypes obtained by the gDNA method from a handful of donors were computed using OLGA. In TCRdb, the immuneACCESS table is reduced to in-frame sequences with V and J assigned. These tables do not hold every clone; where another copy was compared, an unresolved V gene accounts for under half, and the others remain unexplained. The DNA gave D and trimming, while V, J and clone size come from that table. The sample table contains around 700,000 clones; only one count was recorded for 72% of them. The ten most abundant clones make up 1.5% to 2% of the sample.

Turning to this clone: Its antigen is still unknown. No much larger clone exists at a distance of one base, and base qualities are not known.

V is cut back by 3 bases and J by 7 bases, with 6 bases in the junction unmatched. Including the terminal cysteine and phenylalanine, the CDR3 comprises 16 residues. Only the CDR3 DNA is retained, 48 bases long and in frame from the first base. The germline V gene provides CDR1 SGHRS and CDR2 YFSETQ. The TCR originated in a woman aged 30 to 39 in good health. The chain is made from TRBV5-1 and TRBJ2-1, and TRBD2 aligns with 14 junction nucleotides. Sample: memory CD4+ T cells sorted from blood. The meaning of the sample's cell subset or site label: CD45RA-negative fraction. The CDR3 region has the sequence CASSYGTSGRPNEQFF. The DNA is TGCGCCAGCAGCTACGGGACTAGCGGGAGACCAAATGAGCAGTTCTTC.